This TCR beta chain was observed in a study of CD8+CD57+ T cells in acquired aplastic anemia. This clonotype was counted many times. Sequencing was done on patients that had shown CD8+CD57+ cell expansion by flow cytometry. Severe acquired aplastic anemia was diagnosed in all patients. The template for TCR beta VDJ and CDR3 sequence profiling was genomic DNA. TCRdb re-analysed the reads in MiXCR, keeping a single row per CDR3 protein. The sample lists just over 450,000 distinct CDR3 sequences, about a third occurring once. The material sequenced was sorted CD4+, CD8+, or CD8+CD57+ T cells (not recorded which) from PBMCs. This receptor was taken from a human donor with aplastic anemia.

The DNA of the CDR3 is TGTGCCACCAGTGAAGCAGGCAAGACCCAGTACTTC. Encoded protein: CATSEAGKTQYF. The chain has TRBV24-1 and TRBJ2-5; D is unresolved. Looked up from germline, CDR1 is KGHDR and CDR2 is SFDVKD. Trimming removed 4 bases from V and 6 bases from J, with 8 bases in between. The CDR3 totals 12 residues.